The rows below give T cell receptor beta chains drawn from one sample of a study of human T cells and chemical hapten exposure. Each CDR3 protein is one row after TCRdb ran MiXCR on the RACE reads. The table includes almost 40,000 distinct CDR3 sequences, 8% to 9.5% detected once. The source material was whole blood, sampled in connection with sensitization to the hapten diphenylcyclopropenone (DPC). The receptor set was obtained from a man aged 50-59 years with alopecia areata. Some clones in this sample may be carry-over from other donors' samples. Each CDR3 is given with its conserved first and last residue. A D gene is named only where the DNA matches it firmly. Expanded clones get a size class; other rows say once, few or many, or leave the size out.

>.|TRBJ1-4|15|TRBD1|TRBV12-3/TRBV12-4
CASSLGTGRNEKLFF
TGTGCCAGCAGTTTAGGGACAGGCCGTAATGAAAAACTGTTTTTT
>few|TRBJ2-4|17|TRBD2|TRBV7-2
CASSSVPGLAGKNIQYF
TGTGCCAGCAGCTCAGTCCCGGGACTAGCGGGTAAAAACATTCAGTACTTC
>many|TRBJ1-5|17|TRBD1|TRBV4-1
CASSPGQGAYSNQPQHF
TGCGCCAGCAGCCCCGGACAGGGGGCTTATAGCAATCAGCCCCAGCATTTT
>many|TRBJ2-7|16|TRBD2|TRBV7-8
CASSVVEAGISYEQYF
TGTGCCAGCAGCGTAGTTGAAGCGGGGATCTCCTACGAGCAGTACTTC
>.|TRBJ2-2|12|.|TRBV30
CAWSPGTGELFF
TGTGCCTGGAGTCCAGGGACCGGGGAGCTGTTTTTT
>.|TRBJ2-7|16|TRBD2|TRBV12-3/TRBV12-4
CASSLGTSGIYHEQYF
TGTGCCAGCAGTCTAGGGACTAGCGGGATCTACCACGAGCAGTACTTC
>many|TRBJ2-2|12|.|TRBV13
CASSLVNGELFF
TGTGCCAGCAGCTTAGTTAACGGGGAGCTGTTTTTT
>many|TRBJ2-7|11|TRBD2|TRBV10-1
CATSSGMKQYF
TGCGCCACCTCTAGCGGGATGAAGCAGTACTTC
>.|TRBJ1-2|16|TRBD1|TRBV7-2
CASSLYRTGPFYGYTF
TGTGCCAGCAGCTTATACAGGACAGGGCCTTTCTATGGCTACACCTTC
>.|TRBJ2-7|17|TRBD2|TRBV28
CASSSGLAGTLGGAQYF
TGTGCCAGCAGTTCGGGACTAGCGGGAACCCTTGGGGGGGCGCAGTACTTC
>.|TRBJ2-2|15|.|TRBV24-1
CATSGPAPNTGELFF
TGTGCCACCAGTGGACCCGCGCCGAACACCGGGGAGCTGTTTTTT
>many|TRBJ2-1|13|TRBD2|TRBV12-3/TRBV12-4
CASSPGTSAEQFF
TGTGCCAGCAGCCCCGGGACTAGCGCAGAGCAGTTCTTC
>.|TRBJ1-2|14|.|TRBV12-3/TRBV12-4
CASSRTDLGYGYTF
TGTGCCAGCAGTCGGACAGATCTGGGCTATGGCTACACCTTC
>many|TRBJ2-1|12|.|TRBV6-2/TRBV6-3
CASTGGPNEQFF
TGTGCCAGCACTGGAGGGCCCAATGAGCAGTTCTTC
>many|TRBJ2-1|12|.|TRBV28
CASSPTLTGEFF
TGTGCCAGCAGTCCTACCTTGACTGGAGAGTTCTTC
>few|TRBJ2-3|14|TRBD2|TRBV28
CASDGGSRTDTQYF
TGTGCCAGCGACGGCGGGAGTAGGACAGATACGCAGTATTTT
>.|TRBJ2-1|14|TRBD2|TRBV29-1
CSVEGAPSGDGQFF
TGCAGCGTTGAAGGGGCGCCTAGCGGGGACGGACAGTTCTTC